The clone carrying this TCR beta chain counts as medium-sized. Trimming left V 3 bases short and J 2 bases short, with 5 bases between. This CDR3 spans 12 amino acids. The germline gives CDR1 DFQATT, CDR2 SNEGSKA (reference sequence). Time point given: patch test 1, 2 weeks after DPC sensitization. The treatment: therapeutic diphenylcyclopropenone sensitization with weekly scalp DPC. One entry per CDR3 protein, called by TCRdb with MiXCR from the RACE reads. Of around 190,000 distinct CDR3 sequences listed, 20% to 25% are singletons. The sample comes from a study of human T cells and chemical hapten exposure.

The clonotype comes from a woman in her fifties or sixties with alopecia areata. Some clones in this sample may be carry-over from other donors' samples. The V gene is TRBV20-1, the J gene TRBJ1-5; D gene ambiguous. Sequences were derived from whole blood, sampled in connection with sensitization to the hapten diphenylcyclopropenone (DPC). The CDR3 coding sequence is TGCAGTGCTAGGGATGGCAATCAGCCCCAGCATTTT. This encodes CSARDGNQPQHF.